The 11 T cell receptor beta chains listed next were all sequenced from one sample in a study of blood T cells in healthy people across ages. Combining a sample-barcoded 5' primer with a J-beta primer mix, a second PCR ran for roughly 6 to 12 cycles. TCRdb reanalysed the 5' RACE reads using MiXCR and keeps one entry per CDR3 protein. The sample lists more than 1.4 million distinct CDR3 sequences, 42% occurring once. The specimen sequenced was blood. These receptors were taken from a woman younger than 35 in good health.

A single count supports this clonotype. The genes are TRBV19 and TRBJ1-2, with 7 bases that match TRBD1. The CDR3 has 14 amino acids. CDR1 and CDR2 (germline): LNHDA, SQIVND (reference sequence). V shed 7 bases, J shed 10 bases, and the junction held 15 bases outside the gene matches. For the CDR3, the DNA is TGTGCCAGTACCAAGCGGGAGACAGGGCCCTTCTACACCTTC. Translating gives CASTKRETGPFYTF.

This clonotype came up a few times. V and J are TRBV12-3 or TRBV12-4 and TRBJ2-5; 8 bases align to TRBD2. This CDR3 has 15 residues. J was trimmed by 5 bases and V by 2 bases; bases with no gene match: 7. CDR3 DNA: TGTGCCAGCAGTTTACGGGCTAGCGGGCCGGAGACCCAGTACTTC. It is translated as CASSLRASGPETQYF.

Remarks on this clonotype: The junction shows a germline mismatch at one end, possibly a read error. V is TRBV27 and J is TRBJ1-1, with a weak D call TRBD1 (5 bases). The CDR3 spans 13 residues. Looked up from germline, CDR1 is MNHEY and CDR2 is SMNVEV (reference sequence). Here the CDR3 reads CAGSLTVNTEAFF. In DNA, the CDR3 is TGTGCCGGCAGCTTGACAGTGAACACTGAAGCTTTCTTT.

This clonotype showed up just a few times. V gene TRBV5-1 combines with J gene TRBJ2-3; 9 bases are shared with TRBD2. CDR3 length equals 16 residues. Germline CDR1 SGHRS, CDR2 YFSETQ. J was trimmed by 0 bases and V by 5 bases; bases with no gene match: 7. DNA of the CDR3: TGCGCCAGCAGATCCGGACTAGCGCAAAGCACAGATACGCAGTATTTT. This gives the protein CASRSGLAQSTDTQYF.

This clonotype has only a few counts. This chain connects TRBV7-2 to TRBJ2-1, with 8 bases matching TRBD2. The CDR3 extends over 15 amino acids. V shed 5 bases and J 4 bases; nucleotides not matched to a gene: 7. Germline V gene sequence: CDR1 SGHTA, CDR2 FQGNSA. The CDR3 bases are TGTGCCAGCAGCGAGGGACTAGGGTTATACAATGAGCAGTTCTTC. This gives the protein CASSEGLGLYNEQFF.

This chain joins TRBV21-1 and TRBJ1-5. TRBV21-1 is listed as a pseudogene. The CDR3 loop spans 18 amino acids. The DNA of the CDR3 is TGTGCCAGCAGCAAACTTAATCTTAGACGGTATAGCAATCAGCCCCAGCATTTT. As protein: CASSKLNLRRYSNQPQHF.

This clonotype turned up a few times. The chain carries TRBV6-6 and TRBJ2-1; 9 bases are a match to TRBD1. Germline trimming cut 2 bases from V and 6 bases from J; bases unmatched to any gene: 5. Germline V gene lookup returns CDR1 MNHNY and CDR2 SVGAGI (reference sequence). This CDR3 contains 15 residues. CDR3 amino acids: CASSYRTGVVNEQFF. The CDR3 DNA is TGTGCCAGCAGTTACCGGACAGGGGTAGTCAATGAGCAGTTCTTC.

The chain is built from TRBV2 and TRBJ2-7; TRBD1 might be the D (5 bases). V lost 9 bases, J lost 2 bases, and 14 bases lay in between. Germline loops: CDR1 SNHLY, CDR2 FYNNEI. This CDR3 region has 13 residues. CDR3 DNA sequence: TGTGCCAGTAGACAGCAACCCACCTACGAGCAGTACTTC. Translated: CASRQQPTYEQYF.

J is TRBJ1-1 and V is TRBV3-1; tentatively, D is TRBD1 (6 bases). Trimming cost V 3 bases and J 2 bases, with 16 bases left between them. The germline gives CDR1 LGHDT, CDR2 YNNKEL (reference sequence). The CDR3 has 16 amino acids. The CDR3 reads CASSQYRTAKNTEAFF. In DNA form, the CDR3 reads TGTGCCAGCAGCCAGTATCGGACAGCCAAAAACACTGAAGCTTTCTTT.

The V and J genes are TRBV4-1 and TRBJ1-2; D call uncertain. V was shortened by 1 base and J by 1 base, with 7 bases between the two germline ends. This CDR3 has 14 amino acids. Germline V gene lookup returns CDR1 MGHRA and CDR2 YSYEKL. The DNA for the CDR3 is TGCGCCAGCAGCCAAGGGGCTATTAACTATGGCTACACCTTC. This codes for CASSQGAINYGYTF.

The chain uses TRBV18 and TRBJ1-2; D gene unclear. V was cut by 3 bases and J by 0 bases, with 11 bases left in between. The CDR3 sequence is 15 residues long. The germline gives CDR1 KGHSH, CDR2 LQKENI. CDR3 coding DNA: TGTGCCAGCTCACCCCCCCTGGCTTCTAACTATGGCTACACCTTC. Amino acids: CASSPPLASNYGYTF.